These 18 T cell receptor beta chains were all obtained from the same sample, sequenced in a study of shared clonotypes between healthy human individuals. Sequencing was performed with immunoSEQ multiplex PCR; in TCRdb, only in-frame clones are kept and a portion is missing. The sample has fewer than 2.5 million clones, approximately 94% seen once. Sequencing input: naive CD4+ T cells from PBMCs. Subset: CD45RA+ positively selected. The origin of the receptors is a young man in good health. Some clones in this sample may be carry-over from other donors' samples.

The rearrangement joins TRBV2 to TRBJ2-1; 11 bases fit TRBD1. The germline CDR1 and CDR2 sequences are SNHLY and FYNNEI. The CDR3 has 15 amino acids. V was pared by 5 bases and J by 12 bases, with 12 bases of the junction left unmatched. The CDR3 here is CASSTRDRGSFGQFF. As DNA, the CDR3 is TGTGCCAGCAGTACCCGGGACAGGGGGTCATTCGGGCAGTTCTTC.

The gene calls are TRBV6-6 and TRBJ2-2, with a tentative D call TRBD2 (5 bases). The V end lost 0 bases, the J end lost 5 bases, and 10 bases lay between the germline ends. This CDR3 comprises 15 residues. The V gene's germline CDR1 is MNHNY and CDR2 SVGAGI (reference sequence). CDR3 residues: CASSYSSGRTGELFF. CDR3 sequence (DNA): TGTGCCAGCAGTTACTCTTCGGGAAGGACCGGGGAGCTGTTTTTT.

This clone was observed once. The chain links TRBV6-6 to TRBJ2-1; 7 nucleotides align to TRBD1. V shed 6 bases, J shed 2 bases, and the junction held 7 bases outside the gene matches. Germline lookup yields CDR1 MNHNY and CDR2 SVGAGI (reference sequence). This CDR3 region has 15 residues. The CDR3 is CASSRQGITYNEQFF. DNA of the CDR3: TGTGCCAGCAGCCGACAGGGTATTACCTACAATGAGCAGTTCTTC.

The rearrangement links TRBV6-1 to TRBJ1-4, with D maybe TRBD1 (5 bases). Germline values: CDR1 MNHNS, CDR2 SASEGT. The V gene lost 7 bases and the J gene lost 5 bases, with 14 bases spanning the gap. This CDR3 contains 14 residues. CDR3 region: CASNLDRVNEKLFF. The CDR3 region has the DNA TGTGCCAGCAATCTCGACAGAGTAAATGAAAAACTGTTTTTT.

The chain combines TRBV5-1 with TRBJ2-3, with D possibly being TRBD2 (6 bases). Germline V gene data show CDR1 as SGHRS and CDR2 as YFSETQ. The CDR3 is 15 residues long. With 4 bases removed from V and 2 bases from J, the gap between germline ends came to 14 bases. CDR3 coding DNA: TGCGCCAGCAGCCCCCTCGGGAGCGACACAGATACGCAGTATTTT. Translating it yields CASSPLGSDTDTQYF.

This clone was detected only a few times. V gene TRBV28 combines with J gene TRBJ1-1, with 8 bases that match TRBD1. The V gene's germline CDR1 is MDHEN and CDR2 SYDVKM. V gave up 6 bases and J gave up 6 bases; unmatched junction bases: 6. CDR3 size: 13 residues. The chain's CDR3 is CASRPQGAAEAFF. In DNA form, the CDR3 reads TGTGCCAGCAGGCCGCAGGGGGCCGCTGAAGCTTTCTTT.

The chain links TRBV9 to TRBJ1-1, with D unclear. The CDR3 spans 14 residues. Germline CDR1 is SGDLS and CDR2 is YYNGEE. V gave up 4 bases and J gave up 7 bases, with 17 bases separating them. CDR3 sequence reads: CASSQLSRGDEAFF. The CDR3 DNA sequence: TGTGCCAGCAGCCAATTGAGTCGGGGAGATGAAGCTTTCTTT.

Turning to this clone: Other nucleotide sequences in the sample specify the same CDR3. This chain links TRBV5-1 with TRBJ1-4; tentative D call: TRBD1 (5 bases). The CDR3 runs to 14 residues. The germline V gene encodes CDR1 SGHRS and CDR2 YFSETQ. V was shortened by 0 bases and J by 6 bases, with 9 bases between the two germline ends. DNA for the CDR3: TGCGCCAGCAGCTTGGGTCAGGGCCATGAAAAACTGTTTTTT. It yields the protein CASSLGQGHEKLFF.

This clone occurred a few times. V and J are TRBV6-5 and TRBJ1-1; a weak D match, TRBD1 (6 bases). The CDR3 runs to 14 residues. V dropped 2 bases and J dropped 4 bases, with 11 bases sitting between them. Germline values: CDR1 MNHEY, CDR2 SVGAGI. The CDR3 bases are TGTGCCAGCAGTTACAATGAAGGGGGCACTGAAGCTTTCTTT. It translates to CASSYNEGGTEAFF.

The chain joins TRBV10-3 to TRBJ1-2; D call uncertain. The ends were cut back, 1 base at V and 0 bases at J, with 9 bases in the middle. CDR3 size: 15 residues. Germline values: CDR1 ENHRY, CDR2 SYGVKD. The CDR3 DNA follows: TGTGCCATCAGTGAGTTACTGGGTTCTAACTATGGCTACACCTTC. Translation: CAISELLGSNYGYTF.

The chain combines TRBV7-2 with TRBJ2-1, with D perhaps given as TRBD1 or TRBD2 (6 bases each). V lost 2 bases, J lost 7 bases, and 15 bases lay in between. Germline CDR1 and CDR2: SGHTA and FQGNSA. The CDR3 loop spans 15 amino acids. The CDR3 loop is CASSLSLGGGNEQFF. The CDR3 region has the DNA TGTGCCAGCAGCTTATCTTTAGGGGGAGGAAATGAGCAGTTCTTC.

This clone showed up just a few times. The CDR3, as DNA: TGTGCCAGCAAAGAACAGAGCGCCAACTATGGCTACACCTTC. This sequence encodes CASKEQSANYGYTF. The chain links TRBV2 to TRBJ1-2; D unclear. This CDR3 comprises 14 residues. CDR1 is SNHLY, CDR2 FYNNEI, per germline. Trimming removed 7 bases at V and 2 bases at J, with 14 bases between.

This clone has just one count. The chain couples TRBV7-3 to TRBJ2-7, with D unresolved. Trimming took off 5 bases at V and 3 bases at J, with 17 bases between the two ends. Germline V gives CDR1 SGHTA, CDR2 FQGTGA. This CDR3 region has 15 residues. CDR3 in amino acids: CASSPRSLPNYEQYF. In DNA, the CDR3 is TGTGCCAGCAGCCCGAGGAGTCTTCCAAACTACGAGCAGTACTTC. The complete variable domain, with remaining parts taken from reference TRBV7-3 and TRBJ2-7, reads GAGVSQTPSNKVTEKGKYVELRCDPISGHTALYWYRQSLGQGPEFLIYFQGTGAADDSGLPNDRFFAVRPEGSVSTLKIQRTERGDSAVYLCASSPRSLPNYEQYFGPGTRLTVT.

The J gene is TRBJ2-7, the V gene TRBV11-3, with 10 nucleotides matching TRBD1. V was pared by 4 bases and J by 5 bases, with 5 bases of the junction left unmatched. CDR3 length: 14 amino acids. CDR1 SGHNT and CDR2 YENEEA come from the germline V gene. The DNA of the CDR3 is TGTGCCAGCAGCTCTGCCGGACAGGGGGACGAGCAGTACTTC. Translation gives CASSSAGQGDEQYF.

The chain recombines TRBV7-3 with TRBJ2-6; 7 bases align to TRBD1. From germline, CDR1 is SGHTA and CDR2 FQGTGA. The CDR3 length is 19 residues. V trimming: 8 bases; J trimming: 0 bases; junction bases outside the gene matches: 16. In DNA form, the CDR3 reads TGTGCCAGCTCCGCTAGAGGGGGCCACCGGAGCTCTGGGGCCAACGTCCTGACTTTC. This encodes CASSARGGHRSSGANVLTF.

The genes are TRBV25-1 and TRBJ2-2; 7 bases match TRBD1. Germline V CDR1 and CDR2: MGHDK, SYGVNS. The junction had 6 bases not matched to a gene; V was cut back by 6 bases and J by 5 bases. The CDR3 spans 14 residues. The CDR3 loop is CASRTGRGTGELFF. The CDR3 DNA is TGTGCCAGCAGGACGGGCAGGGGGACCGGGGAGCTGTTTTTT.

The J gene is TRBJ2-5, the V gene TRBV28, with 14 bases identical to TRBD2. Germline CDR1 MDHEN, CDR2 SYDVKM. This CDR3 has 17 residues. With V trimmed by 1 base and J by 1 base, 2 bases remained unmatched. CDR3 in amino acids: CASSLLGLAGAQETQYF. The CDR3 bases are TGTGCCAGCAGTTTATTGGGACTAGCGGGAGCCCAAGAGACCCAGTACTTC.

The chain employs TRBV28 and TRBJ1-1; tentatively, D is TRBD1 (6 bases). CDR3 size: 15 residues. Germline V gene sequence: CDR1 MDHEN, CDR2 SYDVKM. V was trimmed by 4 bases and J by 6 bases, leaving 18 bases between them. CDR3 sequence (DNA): TGTGCCAGCAGTTCACCCCAGGGGAGGGCGGCTGAAGCTTTCTTT. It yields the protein CASSSPQGRAAEAFF.